Sequencing of this TCR beta chain was carried out in a study of regulatory T cells in long-lasting Graves disease. Arm-PCR with iRepertoire HTBI primers amplified the CDR3 regions for these TCR beta libraries. TCRdb ran MiXCR on the multiplex PCR reads and lists one entry per CDR3 protein. The sample shows approximately 350,000 distinct CDR3 sequences, 20% to 25% of them seen only once. In this sample, this clonotype turned up a few times. CDR3 size: 14 residues. The junction had 3 bases not matched to a gene; V was cut back by 2 bases and J by 5 bases. Germline V lookup: CDR1 DFQATT, CDR2 SNEGSKA (reference sequence). Time point indicated: persistent/refractory GD, antithyroid drugs over 5 years with positive TRAb. RNA from PBMCs was the source of the TCR library.

The chain uses TRBV20-1 and TRBJ1-4; 9 positions agree with TRBD1. This TCR derives from a woman aged 40 to 50 with Graves disease. The sample was peripheral blood mononuclear cells (PBMCs), taken when the disease was refractory, from a patient treated with antithyroid drugs. The CDR3 loop reads CSARFGQGNEKLFF. Here the CDR3 DNA reads TGCAGTGCTAGATTTGGACAGGGGAATGAAAAACTGTTTTTT.